The clone carrying this T cell receptor (beta chain) was seen repeatedly, ten times or more. Its specificity is unknown. V was shortened by 4 bases and J by 4 bases, with 10 bases between the two germline ends. Germline assignment: CDR1 SGHTA and CDR2 FQGTGA. The CDR3 totals 13 residues. Semi-nested PCR with Nested Universal Primer A followed constant-region reverse priming of full-length variable regions. Using its own MiXCR run on the 5' RACE reads, TCRdb lists one record per CDR3 protein. The sample has 50,000 to 65,000 distinct CDR3 sequences; less than 25% are singletons. The sorted Tregs were CD4+CD25+CD127-/low cells. Study outcomes and limitations: Whole repertoires were not studied in the larger cohort, only one V-J beta rearrangement. Tumor memory CD4+ T cell TCR gene usage clustered with blood and lymph node memory CD4+ cells and lymph node naive CD4+ cells. Tumor Tregs overlapped most with tumor, then blood, naive CD4+ cells.

V gene TRBV7-3 combines with J gene TRBJ1-2, with D hard to call. This TCR derives from a female donor with breast cancer. Sequenced material: tumor-infiltrating Tregs sorted from the breast tumor. CDR3 protein: CASSYDMFYGYTF. DNA of the CDR3: TGTGCCAGCAGCTATGACATGTTCTATGGCTACACCTTC.